This is a list of T cell receptor beta chains from one sample in a study of monozygotic twins with inflammatory bowel disease. From its re-call of the 5' RACE reads, TCRdb lists each CDR3 protein once, without DNA. With approximately 400,000 distinct CDR3 sequences in the sample, the ten largest clones hold less than 2.5%. Sequenced material: blood. These receptors were collected from a human donor with ulcerative colitis or Crohn's disease, or a healthy co-twin of an affected twin (not recorded which). Each CDR3 is given with its conserved first and last residue. Each record gives: J gene, V gene, CDR3 length, CDR3 protein.

J gene: TRBJ2-7
V gene: TRBV7-2
CDR3 length: 16
CDR3 protein: CASSLMGTSGEAVRNF

J gene: TRBJ1-1
V gene: TRBV7-2
CDR3 length: 13
CDR3 protein: CASSLAIWIEAFF

J gene: TRBJ2-7
V gene: TRBV3-1
CDR3 length: 12
CDR3 protein: CASSQWGNEQYF

J gene: TRBJ2-6
V gene: TRBV5-1
CDR3 length: 15
CDR3 protein: CASSIGRTGANVLTF

J gene: TRBJ2-5
V gene: TRBV5-4
CDR3 length: 16
CDR3 protein: CASSLKSQGFRETQYF

J gene: TRBJ2-3
V gene: TRBV5-4
CDR3 length: 13
CDR3 protein: CASTPHPTDTQYF

J gene: TRBJ2-1
V gene: TRBV4-3
CDR3 length: 19
CDR3 protein: CASSLVPSGALSSYNEQFF

J gene: TRBJ2-3
V gene: TRBV2
CDR3 length: 15
CDR3 protein: CASIRDFLSSNTQYF

J gene: TRBJ2-5
V gene: TRBV7-6
CDR3 length: 14
CDR3 protein: CASSLAPPGETQYF

J gene: TRBJ2-1
V gene: TRBV20-1
CDR3 length: 12
CDR3 protein: CSGAGEEFEQFF

J gene: TRBJ2-2
V gene: TRBV7-2
CDR3 length: 14
CDR3 protein: CASRRDRASGELFF

J gene: TRBJ1-1
V gene: TRBV5-1
CDR3 length: 15
CDR3 protein: CASSPAPDIKPEAFF

J gene: TRBJ1-2
V gene: TRBV6-5
CDR3 length: 15
CDR3 protein: CASSYRGWEKDGYTF

J gene: TRBJ2-7
V gene: TRBV5-6
CDR3 length: 12
CDR3 protein: CASSLPRGEQYF

J gene: TRBJ2-7
V gene: TRBV14
CDR3 length: 14
CDR3 protein: CASSPSLTSYEQYF

J gene: TRBJ1-6
V gene: TRBV2
CDR3 length: 15
CDR3 protein: CASSVKNRGDSPLHF

J gene: TRBJ2-7
V gene: TRBV27
CDR3 length: 14
CDR3 protein: CASSFLSGPQEQYF

J gene: TRBJ2-7
V gene: TRBV7-9
CDR3 length: 15
CDR3 protein: CASSSRDSTSYEQYF

J gene: TRBJ2-7
V gene: TRBV27
CDR3 length: 16
CDR3 protein: CASQGSPQGRTYEQYF

J gene: TRBJ2-5
V gene: TRBV5-1
CDR3 length: 14
CDR3 protein: CASSLGLVRETQYF

J gene: TRBJ1-5
V gene: TRBV7-8
CDR3 length: 19
CDR3 protein: CASSLGPETGGLHNQPQHF

J gene: TRBJ2-3
V gene: TRBV20-1
CDR3 length: 15
CDR3 protein: CSATPLAGSTDTQYF

J gene: TRBJ1-5
V gene: TRBV29-1
CDR3 length: 13
CDR3 protein: CSVDSGKNQPQHF

J gene: TRBJ2-7
V gene: TRBV3-1
CDR3 length: 16
CDR3 protein: CASSQGLPQNSYEQYF

J gene: TRBJ1-1
V gene: TRBV7-6
CDR3 length: 15
CDR3 protein: CASSLGLYSNTEAFF

J gene: TRBJ2-4
V gene: TRBV5-1
CDR3 length: 16
CDR3 protein: CASSLGLRLAKNIQYF

J gene: TRBJ2-2
V gene: TRBV20-1
CDR3 length: 15
CDR3 protein: CSASPNGRRTGELFF

J gene: TRBJ2-1
V gene: TRBV20-1
CDR3 length: 11
CDR3 protein: CSPRWVNEQFF

J gene: TRBJ2-4
V gene: TRBV3-1
CDR3 length: 17
CDR3 protein: CASSQGTGGAFENIQYF

J gene: TRBJ2-7
V gene: TRBV27
CDR3 length: 17
CDR3 protein: CASKTARGTGGNYEQYF

J gene: TRBJ2-7
V gene: TRBV10-3
CDR3 length: 12
CDR3 protein: CAMGTGGSEQYF

J gene: TRBJ2-1
V gene: TRBV30
CDR3 length: 14
CDR3 protein: CAWSLLGLSNEQFF

J gene: TRBJ2-3
V gene: TRBV7-6
CDR3 length: 16
CDR3 protein: CASSSFSSQPTDTQYF

J gene: TRBJ2-4
V gene: TRBV5-5
CDR3 length: 13
CDR3 protein: CASSLGQKNIQYF

J gene: TRBJ2-2
V gene: TRBV15
CDR3 length: 14
CDR3 protein: CATSRVRGAGELFF

J gene: TRBJ1-4
V gene: TRBV10-3
CDR3 length: 14
CDR3 protein: CAIRRKQINEKLFF

J gene: TRBJ2-3
V gene: TRBV27
CDR3 length: 15
CDR3 protein: CASSSRSRGADTQYF

J gene: TRBJ2-7
V gene: TRBV4-1
CDR3 length: 14
CDR3 protein: CASSQDYPDYEQYF

J gene: TRBJ2-1
V gene: TRBV7-2
CDR3 length: 15
CDR3 protein: CASSQGGPPYNEQFF